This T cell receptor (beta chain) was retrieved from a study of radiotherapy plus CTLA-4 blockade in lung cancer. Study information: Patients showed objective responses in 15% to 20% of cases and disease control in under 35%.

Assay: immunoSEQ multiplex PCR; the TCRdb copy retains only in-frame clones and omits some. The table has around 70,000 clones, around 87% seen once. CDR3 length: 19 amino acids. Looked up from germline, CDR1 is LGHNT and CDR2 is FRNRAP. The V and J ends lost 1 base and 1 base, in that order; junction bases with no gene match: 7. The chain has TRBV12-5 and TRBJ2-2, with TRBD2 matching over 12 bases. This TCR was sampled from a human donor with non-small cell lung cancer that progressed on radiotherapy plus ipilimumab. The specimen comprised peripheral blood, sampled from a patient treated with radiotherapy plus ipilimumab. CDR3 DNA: TGTGCTAGTGGTTTGGGGATCGGACTAGCGGGAAAGAACACCGGGGAGCTGTTTTTT. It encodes CASGLGIGLAGKNTGELFF.